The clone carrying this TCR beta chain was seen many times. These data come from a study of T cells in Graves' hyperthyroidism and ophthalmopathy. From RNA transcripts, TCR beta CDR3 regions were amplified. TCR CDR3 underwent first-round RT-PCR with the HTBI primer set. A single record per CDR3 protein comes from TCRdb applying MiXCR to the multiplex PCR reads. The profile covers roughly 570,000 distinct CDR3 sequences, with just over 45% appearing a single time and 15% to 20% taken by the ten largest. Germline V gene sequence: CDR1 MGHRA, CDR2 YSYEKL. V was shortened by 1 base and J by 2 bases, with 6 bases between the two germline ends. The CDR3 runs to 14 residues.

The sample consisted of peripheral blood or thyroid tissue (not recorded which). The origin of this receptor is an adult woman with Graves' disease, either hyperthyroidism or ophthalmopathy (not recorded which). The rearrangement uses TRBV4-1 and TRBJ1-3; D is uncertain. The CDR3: CASSQVGTGNTIYF. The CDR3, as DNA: TGCGCCAGCAGCCAAGTTGGCACTGGAAACACCATATATTTT.